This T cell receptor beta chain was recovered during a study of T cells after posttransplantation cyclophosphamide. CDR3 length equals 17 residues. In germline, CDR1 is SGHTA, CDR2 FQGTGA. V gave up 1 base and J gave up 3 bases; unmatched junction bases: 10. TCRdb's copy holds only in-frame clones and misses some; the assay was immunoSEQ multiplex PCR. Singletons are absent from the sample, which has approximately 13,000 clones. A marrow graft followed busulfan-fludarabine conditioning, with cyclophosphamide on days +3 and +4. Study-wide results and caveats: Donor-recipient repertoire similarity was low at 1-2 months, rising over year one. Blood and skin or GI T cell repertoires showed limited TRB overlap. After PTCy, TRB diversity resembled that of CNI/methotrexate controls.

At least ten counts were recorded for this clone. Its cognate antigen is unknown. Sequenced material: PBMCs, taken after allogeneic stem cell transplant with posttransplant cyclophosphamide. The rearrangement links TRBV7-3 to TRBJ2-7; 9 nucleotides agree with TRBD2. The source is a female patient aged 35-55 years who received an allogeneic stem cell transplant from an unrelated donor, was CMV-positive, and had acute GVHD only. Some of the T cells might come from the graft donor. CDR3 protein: CASSLIKGVAGVYEQYV. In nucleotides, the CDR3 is TGTGCCAGCAGCTTAATTAAGGGGGTAGCGGGGGTCTACGAGCAGTACGTC.